This T cell receptor beta chain was profiled in a study of shared clonotypes between healthy human individuals. Overall study findings and caveats: In general, naive subsets displayed greater estimated richness than memory subsets did.

Of note for this clone: The antigen is unknown.

The protocol was immunoSEQ multiplex PCR, while the TCRdb copy is restricted to in-frame clones and leaves out a portion. The sample lists around 980,000 clones; around 78% were seen once. Per the germline V gene, CDR1 is SEHNR and CDR2 is FQNEAQ (reference sequence). The CDR3 totals 14 residues. Trimming cost V 5 bases and J 5 bases, with 15 bases left between them. Sequenced input: memory CD4+ T cells from PBMCs. Subset here: CD45RA-negative fraction. The TCR comes from a man between 18 and 35 years old in good health. Some clones in this sample may be carry-over from other donors' samples. The chain recombines TRBV7-9 with TRBJ1-1; D gene uncertain. The CDR3 protein is CASSPQAINTEAFF. CDR3 sequence (DNA): TGTGCCAGCAGCCCCCAAGCTATTAATACTGAAGCTTTCTTT.